The 8 T cell receptor beta chains below come from one sample, sequenced in a study of CD8+ T cells in alopecia areata. The authors extracted RNA and reverse transcribed it into cDNA as the sequencing template. Data came from immunoSEQ multiplex PCR; TCRdb stores just in-frame clones and leaves some out. The sample shows 140,000 to 150,000 clones, around 51% of them seen only once. The starting material was CD4+ T cells sorted from blood, obtained at week 0. These receptors were collected from a human donor with alopecia areata.

The chain joins TRBV9 to TRBJ2-1, with D possibly TRBD2 on 6 matching bases. Germline values: CDR1 SGDLS, CDR2 YYNGEE. The V end was cut by 0 bases, the J end by 9 bases, with 13 bases between. This CDR3 spans 14 amino acids. CDR3 residues: CASSVGGLGSEQFF. CDR3 in DNA: TGTGCCAGCAGCGTAGGGGGACTGGGGAGTGAGCAGTTCTTC.

The J gene is TRBJ2-5, the V gene TRBV7-9; D may be TRBD1 (5 bases). V gave up 5 bases and J gave up 1 base, with 11 bases separating them. Germline-derived CDR1 and CDR2 are SEHNR and FQNEAQ (reference sequence). This CDR3 has 14 amino acids. The chain's CDR3 is CASSPTAIQETQYF. CDR3 nucleotide sequence: TGTGCCAGCAGCCCGACAGCTATCCAAGAGACCCAGTACTTC.

The chain is built from TRBV30 and TRBJ2-4; 13 nucleotides agree with TRBD2. J gave up 0 bases and V 2 bases, and 4 bases lay outside the gene matches. CDR1 is GTSNPN and CDR2 is SVGIG in the germline V gene (reference sequence). The CDR3 length is 17 residues. CDR3 residues: CAWSPGTSGIAKNIQYF. The CDR3 region has the DNA TGTGCCTGGAGTCCAGGGACTAGCGGGATAGCCAAAAACATTCAGTACTTC.

CDR3 bases: TGTGCCAGCAGCTTAGGGTCTCCCCCAGAGACCCAGTACTTC. This gives the protein CASSLGSPPETQYF. This rearrangement joins TRBV7-3 to TRBJ2-5; D not certain. CDR3 length: 14 residues. Trimming removed 2 bases at V and 4 bases at J, with 11 bases between. Germline CDR1 SGHTA, CDR2 FQGTGA.

The chain recombines TRBV18 with TRBJ1-1; D remains ambiguous. V was pared by 6 bases and J by 3 bases, with 11 bases between. This CDR3 has 13 amino acids. Germline V gene lookup returns CDR1 KGHSH and CDR2 LQKENI. The CDR3 protein is CASSVLLDTEAFF. Written as DNA, the CDR3 is TGTGCCAGCTCGGTTCTTTTGGACACTGAAGCTTTCTTT. The full variable domain, with the rest looked up from reference TRBV18 and TRBJ1-1, is NAGVMQNPRHLVRRRGQEARLRCSPMKGHSHVYWYRQLPEEGLKFMVYLQKENIIDESGMPKERFSAEFPKEGPSILRIQQVVRGDSAAYFCASSVLLDTEAFFGQGTRLTVV.

V usage is TRBV30 and J usage is TRBJ2-7; 7 bases are shared with TRBD1. Germline CDR1 reads GTSNPN; CDR2 reads SVGIG (reference sequence). After removal of 0 bases from V and 1 base from J, the junction contained 12 bases not matched to a gene. This CDR3 is built from 17 residues. CDR3 sequence (DNA): TGTGCCTGGAGTGTACGGTTACTAGGACAGGCATCCTACGAGCAGTACTTC. Protein: CAWSVRLLGQASYEQYF.

This clone was detected only a few times. The chain links TRBV7-9 to TRBJ2-5; 7 positions agree with TRBD2. The germline V gene has CDR1 SEHNR and CDR2 FQNEAQ (reference sequence). Trimming took 6 bases from V and 1 from J; bases not matched to a gene: 2. This CDR3 contains 13 residues. CDR3 sequence: CASRRTSQETQYF. The CDR3 DNA reads TGTGCCAGCAGGCGGACTAGCCAAGAGACCCAGTACTTC.

This rearrangement joins TRBV7-9 to TRBJ2-4, with 10 bases fitting TRBD1. This CDR3 is built from 13 residues. V lost 3 bases, J lost 7 bases, and 0 bases stayed unmatched. Germline-derived CDR1 and CDR2 are SEHNR and FQNEAQ (reference sequence). CDR3 sequence reads: CASSLGQGNIQYF. For the CDR3, the DNA is TGTGCCAGCAGCTTGGGACAGGGGAACATTCAGTACTTC.